The 25 T cell receptor beta chains listed next were all sequenced from one sample in a study of blood T cell repertoires in COVID-19. Only in-frame clones appear in the TCRdb table, and some are missing; sequencing was by immunoSEQ multiplex PCR. In the table there are 65,000 to 80,000 clones, over 85% of which are singletons. Source material: peripheral blood. These receptors were obtained from a man aged 50 to 59 with active COVID-19.

The chain is built from TRBV5-6 and TRBJ2-4; D is ambiguous. Germline CDR1 is SGHDT and CDR2 is YYEEEE. This CDR3 is 12 amino acids long. Trimming removed 0 bases from V and 9 bases from J, with 7 bases in between. CDR3 protein: CASSLDFGIQYF. Written as DNA, the CDR3 is TGTGCCAGCAGCTTGGACTTTGGCATTCAGTACTTC. Filled out from reference TRBV5-6 and TRBJ2-4, the complete variable domain reads DAGVTQSPTHLIKTRGQQVTLRCSPKSGHDTVSWYQQALGQGPQFIFQYYEEEERQRGNFPDRFSGHQFPNYSSELNVNALLLGDSALYLCASSLDFGIQYFGAGTRLSVL.

The chain employs TRBV9 and TRBJ1-1; D gene ambiguous. The length of the CDR3 is 12 residues. Germline V gene sequence: CDR1 SGDLS, CDR2 YYNGEE. Trimming took 0 bases from V and 11 from J, leaving 11 bases between them. The CDR3 sequence: CASSVDGLEAFF. CDR3 DNA sequence: TGTGCCAGCAGCGTAGACGGGTTAGAGGCTTTCTTT.

This clone was seen only once. This chain connects TRBV2 to TRBJ1-6; 9 bases are a match to TRBD1. The germline V gene has CDR1 SNHLY and CDR2 FYNNEI. The CDR3 is made up of 15 amino acids. V gave up 8 bases and J gave up 5 bases; unmatched junction bases: 7. The CDR3 region has the DNA TGTGCCAGCTACGACCGGGACAGGGATAATTCACCCCTCCACTTT. Amino acid sequence: CASYDRDRDNSPLHF.

The chain uses TRBV14 and TRBJ2-3; 7 bases align to TRBD2. The CDR3 length is 20 residues. The V segment lost 0 bases and the J segment 0 bases; nucleotides outside the gene matches: 15. Per the germline V gene, CDR1 is SGHDN and CDR2 is FVKESK. The chain's CDR3 is CASSQDGLVARVSSTDTQYF. The CDR3 region has the DNA TGTGCCAGCAGCCAAGACGGACTAGTGGCGCGGGTCTCGAGCACAGATACGCAGTATTTT.

The chain joins TRBV2 to TRBJ2-7; 7 nucleotides align to TRBD2. After removal of 9 bases from V and 4 bases from J, the junction contained 9 bases not matched to a gene. Germline CDR1 reads SNHLY; CDR2 reads FYNNEI. This CDR3 is built from 13 residues. CDR3 sequence: CARGGRESYEQYF. The CDR3 DNA is TGTGCCAGGGGCGGGCGGGAGTCTTACGAGCAGTACTTC.

Details on this clone: The same CDR3 also results from other DNA sequences found in this sample. The rearrangement uses TRBV19 and TRBJ1-2; tentative D call: TRBD1 (6 bases). The CDR3 totals 13 residues. The V gene lost 4 bases and the J gene lost 8 bases, with 14 bases spanning the gap. In germline, CDR1 is LNHDA, CDR2 SQIVND (reference sequence). In nucleotides, the CDR3 is TGTGCCAGTAGTAGCCAGGGGATCGGCGGCTACACCTTC. Its translation is CASSSQGIGGYTF.

The V call is TRBV12-3 or TRBV12-4, the J call TRBJ1-2; maybe TRBD1 (6 bases). The CDR3 has 13 amino acids. Between the trimmed V and J ends, which lost 6 bases and 4 bases, there was a span of 12 bases. CDR3 nucleotides: TGTGCCAGCAGGATCGGGACACTCTATGGCTACACCTTC. This gives the protein CASRIGTLYGYTF.

The genes are TRBV23-1 and TRBJ2-6; the match to TRBD1 covers 9 bases. TRBV23-1 is assigned to the ORF class and has an uncertain function. The V segment lost 10 bases and the J segment 0 bases; nucleotides outside the gene matches: 16. This CDR3 spans 19 amino acids. CDR3 residues: CATGAKTGGGFSGANVLTF. CDR3 DNA sequence: TGCGCCACAGGGGCTAAAACAGGGGGCGGATTCTCTGGGGCCAACGTCCTGACTTTC.

This rearrangement joins TRBV28 to TRBJ2-3, with 7 bases fitting TRBD2. This CDR3 is 14 amino acids long. Germline V gene lookup returns CDR1 MDHEN and CDR2 SYDVKM. Trimming removed 3 bases from V and 2 bases from J; junction bases left unmatched: 2. For the CDR3, the DNA is TGTGCCAGCAGTTTCCTAGCGGTCACAGATACGCAGTATTTT. Encoded protein: CASSFLAVTDTQYF.

The chain links TRBV28 to TRBJ1-1; unclear D gene. The CDR3 consists of 14 residues. The germline V gene encodes CDR1 MDHEN and CDR2 SYDVKM. The germline V and J ends were trimmed by 1 base and 1 base, with 7 bases remaining between them. CDR3 in DNA: TGTGCCAGCAGTTTATATAGAGCGAACACTGAAGCTTTCTTT. Translated: CASSLYRANTEAFF.

For the CDR3, the DNA is TGTGCCAGCAGCGGGACAGTCGAAACCTATAATTCACCCCTCCACTTT. Protein product: CASSGTVETYNSPLHF. This sequence joins TRBV28 and TRBJ1-6, with TRBD1 matching 7 bases. Germline V lookup: CDR1 MDHEN, CDR2 SYDVKM. The CDR3 sequence is 16 residues long. J was trimmed by 2 bases and V by 6 bases; bases with no gene match: 7.

CDR3 amino acids: CASTRGTDTQYF. The CDR3 DNA follows: TGTGCCAGCACCCGGGGCACAGATACGCAGTATTTT. The chain links TRBV12-3 or TRBV12-4 to TRBJ2-3, with D hard to call. This CDR3 region has 12 residues. Trimming removed 7 bases from V and 1 base from J, with 6 bases in between.

This chain connects TRBV19 to TRBJ2-3; 8 nucleotides match TRBD1. CDR1 is LNHDA, CDR2 SQIVND, per germline (reference sequence). Trimming took 7 bases from V and 6 from J; bases not matched to a gene: 9. The CDR3 length is 14 residues. The CDR3 reads CASKETGVGDTQYF. The CDR3 nucleotides read TGTGCCAGTAAAGAGACAGGGGTAGGTGATACGCAGTATTTT.

CDR3 nucleotide sequence: TGTGCCAGCAGTTTCTGGGGACAGGGGGCATACACCTTC. Translation: CASSFWGQGAYTF. This sequence joins TRBV27 and TRBJ1-2; the match to TRBD1 covers 12 bases. Germline V gene data show CDR1 as MNHEY and CDR2 as SMNVEV (reference sequence). This CDR3 has 13 amino acids. The trim removed 3 bases at V and 11 bases at J, leaving 4 bases unmatched.

The V gene is TRBV5-1, the J gene TRBJ2-3; 8 bases agree with TRBD1. The germline V gene has CDR1 SGHRS and CDR2 YFSETQ. The J segment lost 2 bases and the V segment lost 8 bases, leaving 7 bases of the junction unmatched. The CDR3 length is 14 residues. CDR3 in amino acids: CASKGQVNTDTQYF. The CDR3 DNA reads TGCGCCAGTAAGGGACAGGTGAACACAGATACGCAGTATTTT.

Only a few counts were recorded for this clone. This chain connects TRBV4-2 to TRBJ2-1, with 9 bases lining up with TRBD2. The CDR3 length is 16 residues. J lost 0 bases, V lost 0 bases, and 0 bases had no gene match. CDR1 LGHNA and CDR2 YNFKEQ come from the germline V gene. Here the CDR3 reads CASSQETSGSYNEQFF. CDR3 DNA: TGTGCCAGCAGCCAAGAGACTAGCGGCTCCTACAATGAGCAGTTCTTC.

The chain recombines TRBV2 with TRBJ1-6, with D maybe TRBD1 (5 bases). The ends were cut back, 7 bases at V and 7 bases at J, with 8 bases in the middle. CDR3 length: 12 amino acids. CDR1 SNHLY and CDR2 FYNNEI come from the germline V gene. The CDR3 sequence is CASKAGNSPLHF. As DNA, the CDR3 is TGTGCCAGCAAGGCAGGGAATTCACCCCTCCACTTT.

This clone was recorded a few times. This chain joins TRBV5-4 and TRBJ1-6, with D possibly TRBD1 on 6 matching bases. Trimming removed 0 bases at V and 9 bases at J, with 13 bases between. This CDR3 is 15 amino acids long. Germline V CDR1 and CDR2: SGHNT, YYREEE (reference sequence). The CDR3 nucleotides are TGTGCCAGCAGCTTGGACGGGACAAAGATTTCACCCCTCCACTTT. This gives the protein CASSLDGTKISPLHF.

The chain employs TRBV29-1 and TRBJ2-1, with D perhaps matching TRBD1 (6 bases). The CDR3 contains 14 residues. CDR1 is SQVTM and CDR2 is ANQGSEA in the germline V gene. Trimming took 3 bases from V and 7 from J, leaving 16 bases between them. The CDR3 reads CSVDGGLVVNEQFF. The CDR3 DNA follows: TGCAGCGTTGATGGGGGCCTGGTGGTGAATGAGCAGTTCTTC.

The J gene is TRBJ1-1, the V gene TRBV9, with D unclear. Germline values: CDR1 SGDLS, CDR2 YYNGEE. Trimming pared 0 bases from V and 1 base from J, leaving 10 bases between. The CDR3 is 15 amino acids. As DNA, the CDR3 is TGTGCCAGCAGCGTAGATGCACAGCAGAACACTGAAGCTTTCTTT. Translated: CASSVDAQQNTEAFF.

The chain joins TRBV11-1 to TRBJ2-2; 8 bases match TRBD2. CDR1 is SGHAT, CDR2 FQDESV, per germline (reference sequence). Losses at the gene ends were 8 bases for V and 3 bases for J; bases not matched to a gene: 5. The CDR3 loop spans 14 amino acids. DNA for the CDR3: TGTGCCAGCTCGGAGCGGGAGTACACCGGGGAGCTGTTTTTT. This translates into CASSEREYTGELFF.

The J gene is TRBJ1-1, the V gene TRBV19; a possible D gene is TRBD1 (5 bases). The ends were cut back, 5 bases at V and 1 base at J, with 17 bases in the middle. This CDR3 contains 16 residues. Per germline, CDR1 LNHDA and CDR2 SQIVND (reference sequence). Here the CDR3 reads CASSPLGGGANTEAFF. Written as DNA, the CDR3 is TGTGCCAGTAGTCCCCTCGGGGGGGGAGCGAACACTGAAGCTTTCTTT.

This clone occurred once. J is TRBJ2-3 and V is TRBV29-1; 9 bases align to TRBD2. Germline CDR1 and CDR2: SQVTM and ANQGSEA. V gave up 4 bases and J gave up 10 bases; unmatched junction bases: 9. The CDR3 is 13 amino acids. CDR3 amino acids: CSVAAGGPGSQYF. The CDR3 bases are TGCAGCGTTGCCGCGGGAGGGCCCGGGTCGCAGTATTTT.

V and J are TRBV28 and TRBJ2-1, with 11 bases identical to TRBD2. CDR1 and CDR2 (germline): MDHEN, SYDVKM. The CDR3 is 14 amino acids. V lost 8 bases, J lost 6 bases, and 6 bases stayed unmatched. DNA for the CDR3: TGTGCCAGCGTTAGCGGGAGGGCTGCCAATGAGCAGTTCTTC. It is translated as CASVSGRAANEQFF. The variable domain in full, completed from reference TRBV28 and TRBJ2-1, reads DVKVTQSSRYLVKRTGEKVFLECVQDMDHENMFWYRQDPGLGLRLIYFSYDVKMKEKGDIPEGYSVSREKKERFSLILESASTNQTSMYLCASVSGRAANEQFFGPGTRLTVL.

The chain recombines TRBV28 with TRBJ2-5, with TRBD2 identical over 12 bases. V dropped 5 bases and J dropped 4; count of bases not matched to a gene: 5. CDR1 and CDR2 (germline): MDHEN, SYDVKM. The CDR3 loop spans 15 amino acids. The CDR3 sequence is CASSGTSGGRETQYF. The CDR3 bases are TGTGCCAGCAGTGGTACTAGCGGGGGGCGAGAGACCCAGTACTTC.